This T cell receptor (beta chain) was sequenced in a study of T cell responses to AZD1222 COVID-19 vaccine (dated by TCRdb to 2020 to 2023). For context, the study as a whole: AZD1222 recipients with second doses at about 4 weeks or about 12 weeks were pooled, because spike-specific TCR depth and breadth did not differ between schedules. TCR sequencing was performed for fewer than 250 trial participants, of whom some 200 were given two doses of AZD1222 and approximately 26 were given two doses of MenACWY control vaccine. Trial participants were enrolled by age into subgroups of 18-55, 56-69 and 70-plus years, and about 150, 27 and 61 TCR-sequenced participants, respectively, were included in these subgroups. Results the study describes overall, beyond this receptor: Conclusions about previously exposed vaccinees were limited because only six AZD1222 recipients were SARS-CoV-2 seropositive at baseline. The 56-69-year group was small, and its depth increase did not reach significance, likely because of low power. After two AZD1222 doses, both the breadth and the depth of spike-specific TCRs were significantly higher than at day 0 and than in MenACWY recipients. No day 14 peak-response samples were available, so repertoires were characterized only after the peak T cell response. Reportedly, almost half of the unique spike-specific TCRs recognized epitopes lying outside the regions that are mutated in the B.1.351 and B.1.1.7 variants. The vaccine-associated CD4 TCRs covered the entire spike protein, and the dominant responses fell in regions 160-218 and 743-854. Participants were mostly white British, with more females than males. The authors suggested clonal diversity may have been underestimated.

The CDR3 sequence holds 16 residues, the cysteine and phenylalanine included. The DNA shown is the 48-base CDR3, in frame from base 1. V lost 3 bases and J lost 7 bases; the stretch between them is 21 bases long. CDR1 and CDR2 are drawn from the germline V gene (reference sequence): LGHDT, YNNKEL. The CDR3 regions of human TCRbeta chains were analyzed by immunosequencing. Processing in the source paper ran as follows. TCRs in the repertoires were matched against a reference library of SARS-CoV-2-specific TCRs that had been generated with the MIRA antigen-specificity platform. Breadth was defined as the fraction of unique TCRs that were SARS-CoV-2-associated. Depth was defined as the fraction of total T cells that were SARS-CoV-2-associated. Using the MIRA data, every spike-specific TCR was mapped to the spike region that the TCR reacted to and assigned to either a CD4 or a CD8 class. Log10-transformed breadth and depth values were compared by one-way ANOVA with Sidak's multiple comparisons tests. TCRdb took over this immuneACCESS table, retaining in-frame rearrangements with V and J assigned. Such tables are incomplete; in checked studies, under half of the missing clones stem from an unresolved V gene, and the remainder is unexplained. The D gene and trimming were derived from the DNA, and the V and J assignments and clone size from that table. The sample table lists over 150,000 clones, about 92% of them with a count of one. 15% to 20% of the sample lies in the top ten.

The sample's time point label, decoded: baseline before first vaccination. Vaccinee samples were obtained from the UK trials COV001 and COV002, which included a single-blind randomized controlled phase 2/3 trial of AZD1222 (ChAdOx1 nCoV-19) in healthy adults. For TCRbeta chain sequencing, PBMC samples were collected from trial participants at day 0 and at day 28 after the second dose. A note on this clone: Its antigen specificity is not known. No qualities accompany the bases; no much larger clone lies one base away.

The specimen was peripheral blood, collected on day 0 of AZD1222 vaccination. The sequence came from an adult in good health. The chain employs TRBV3-1 (or the pseudogene TRBV3-2) and TRBJ1-2, with TRBD1 tentatively as D gene (6 bases match). The DNA sequence is TGTGCCAGCAGCCATGGGGGCAGCTTACCCTATTCTGGCTACACCTTC. This codes for CASSHGGSLPYSGYTF.